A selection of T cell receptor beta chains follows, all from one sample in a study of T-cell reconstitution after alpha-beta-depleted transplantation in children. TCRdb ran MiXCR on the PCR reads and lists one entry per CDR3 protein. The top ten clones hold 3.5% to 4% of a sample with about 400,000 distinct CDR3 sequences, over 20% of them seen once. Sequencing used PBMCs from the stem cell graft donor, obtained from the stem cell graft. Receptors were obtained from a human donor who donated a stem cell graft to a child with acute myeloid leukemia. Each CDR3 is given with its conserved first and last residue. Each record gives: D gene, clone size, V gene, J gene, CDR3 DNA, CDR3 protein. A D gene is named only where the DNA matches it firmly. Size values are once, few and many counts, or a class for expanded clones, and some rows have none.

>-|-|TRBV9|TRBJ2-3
TGTGCCAGCAGCTCTCCCGTGGGACCTTACACAGATACGCAGTATTTT
CASSSPVGPYTDTQYF
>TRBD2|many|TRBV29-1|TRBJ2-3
TGCAGCTTCTACCGGTCCGGCGGGAGAGGCAATACGCAGTATTTT
CSFYRSGGRGNTQYF
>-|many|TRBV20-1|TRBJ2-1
TGCAGTGCCCCGACAGGACGCTCCTACAATGAGCAGTTCTTC
CSAPTGRSYNEQFF
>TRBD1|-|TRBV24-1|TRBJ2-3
TGTGCCACCAGTGACCAGGACAGGGGCGTAGCAGATACGCAGTATTTT
CATSDQDRGVADTQYF
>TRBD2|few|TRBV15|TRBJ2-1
TGTGCCACCAGCAGACACCGGGACTACCTGAATGAGCAGTTCTTC
CATSRHRDYLNEQFF
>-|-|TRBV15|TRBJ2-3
TGTGCCACCAGCAGGGAATCGGGAGTACCAGATACGCAGTATTTT
CATSRESGVPDTQYF
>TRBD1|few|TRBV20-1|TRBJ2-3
TGCAGTGCTAGCCACCGGGACAGGGCGAGTCGCGGTACGCAGTATTTT
CSASHRDRASRGTQYF
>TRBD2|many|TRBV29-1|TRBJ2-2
TGCAGCCCGGAAGGGTTAGCGGGAGATCGAACCGGGGAGCTGTTTTTT
CSPEGLAGDRTGELFF
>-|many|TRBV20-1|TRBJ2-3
TGCAGTGCTAGAGACCAGCGAGCGCATACGCAGTATTTT
CSARDQRAHTQYF
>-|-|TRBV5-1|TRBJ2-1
TGCGCCAGCAGCTTGGACCACCCGGGTCGGGCTCTAAACAATGAGCAGTTCTTC
CASSLDHPGRALNNEQFF
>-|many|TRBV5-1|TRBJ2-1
TGTGCCAGCAGCTTACGGGATGAGCAGTTCTTC
CASSLRDEQFF
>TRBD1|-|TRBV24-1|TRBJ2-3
TGTGCCACCAGTGATCAGACAGGGTCTGGCACAGATACGCAGTATTTT
CATSDQTGSGTDTQYF
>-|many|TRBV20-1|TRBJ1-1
TGCAGTGCTAGAGATGGCGGGAACACTGAAGCTTTCTTT
CSARDGGNTEAFF
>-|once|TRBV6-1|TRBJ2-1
TGTGCCAGCAGGGGCCCAGGCACATACAATGAGCAGTTCTTC
CASRGPGTYNEQFF
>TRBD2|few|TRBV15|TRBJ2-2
TGTGCCACCAGCAGAGTAACTAGCGGGAGGGCCGGAGAAACCGGGGAGCTGTTTTTT
CATSRVTSGRAGETGELFF
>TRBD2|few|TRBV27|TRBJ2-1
TGTGCCAGCAGTCAGCGGGACGTTACATACAATGAGCAGTTCTTC
CASSQRDVTYNEQFF
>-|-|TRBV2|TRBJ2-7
TGTGCCAGCACTGTGAGTGAGGAGGATGAGGAATACGAGCAGTACTTC
CASTVSEEDEEYEQYF
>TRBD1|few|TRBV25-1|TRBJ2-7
TGTGCCAGCAGTGTAAACAGGGGTTCGCTTACCTACGAGCAGTACTTC
CASSVNRGSLTYEQYF
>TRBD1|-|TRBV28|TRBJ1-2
TGTGCCAGCAGTCCCGTCCAGGGGGGTAACTATGGCTACACCTTC
CASSPVQGGNYGYTF
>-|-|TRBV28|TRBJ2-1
TGTGCCAGCAGTTTGGTGTTCCGGCAGCACCTGTTCTTC
CASSLVFRQHLFF
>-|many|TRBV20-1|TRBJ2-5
TGCAGTGCTAGAGTTGCAGGAGAGACCCAGTACTTC
CSARVAGETQYF
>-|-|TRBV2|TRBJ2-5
TGTGCCAGCACCATAGAAGAGACCCAGTACTTC
CASTIEETQYF
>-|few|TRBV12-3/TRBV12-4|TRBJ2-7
TGTGCCAGCAGTTCGGGCAGCCTGACCTACGAGCAGTACTTC
CASSSGSLTYEQYF
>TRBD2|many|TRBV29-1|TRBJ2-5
TGCAGCGCCCAACGGGGGACTAGCGGACAAGAGACCCAGTACTTC
CSAQRGTSGQETQYF
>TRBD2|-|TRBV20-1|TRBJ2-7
TGCAGTGCTACATGGAAGGCTAGCGGGAGTGTAAACGAGCAGTACTTC
CSATWKASGSVNEQYF
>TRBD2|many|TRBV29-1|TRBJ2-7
TGCAGCGTTGTTGGTAGCGGGAACTACGAGCAGTACTTC
CSVVGSGNYEQYF
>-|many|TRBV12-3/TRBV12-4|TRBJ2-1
TGTGCCAGCAGTCTGGACTCCAATGAGCAGTTCTTC
CASSLDSNEQFF
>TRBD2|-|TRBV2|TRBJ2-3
TGTGCCAGTCTCCTGGCTAGCGGCGTAGATACGCAGTATTTT
CASLLASGVDTQYF